This T cell receptor beta chain was observed in a study of human T cells and chemical hapten exposure. V dropped 7 bases and J dropped 5 bases, with 24 bases sitting between them. There are 16 residues in the CDR3. Per the germline V gene, CDR1 is MNHNY and CDR2 is SVGAGI (reference sequence). Specified time point: pre-sensitization, week 0. The treatment denotes: therapeutic diphenylcyclopropenone sensitization with weekly scalp DPC. This clonotype was seen a handful of times. MiXCR was run by TCRdb on the RACE reads, yielding one entry per CDR3 protein. Here the sample spans 99,000 or so distinct CDR3 sequences, roughly 10% being singletons.

The TCR comes from a woman in her sixties or seventies with alopecia areata. Some clones in this sample may be carry-over from other donors' samples. The sequences come from whole blood, collected in connection with sensitization to the hapten diphenylcyclopropenone (DPC). The chain employs TRBV6-6 and TRBJ2-7; no clear D. In DNA, the CDR3 is TGTGCCAGCACCCCCCTAGGACGGCTTAAGCCCCACGAGCAGTACTTC. Protein product: CASTPLGRLKPHEQYF.